These 12 T cell receptor beta chains were sequenced from one sample in a study of shared clonotypes between healthy human individuals. The assay was immunoSEQ multiplex PCR, and TCRdb's table has in-frame clones only and misses some. The table shows some 2.3 million clones, with 85% to 95% occurring only once. What was sequenced was naive CD4+ T cells from PBMCs. Subset meaning: CD45RA+ positively selected. The receptors originated from a man aged 18-30 years in good health. Some clones in this sample may be carry-over from other donors' samples.

The rearrangement joins TRBV18 to TRBJ1-2; 11 bases are a match to TRBD1. Trimming cost V 2 bases and J 8 bases; bases outside gene matches: 19. This CDR3 is built from 19 residues. Germline CDR1 is KGHSH and CDR2 is LQKENI. The CDR3 coding sequence is TGTGCCAGCTCACCATACATGACCGGGACAGGGGGAGGGTCGGACGGCTACACCTTC. Residues: CASSPYMTGTGGGSDGYTF.

The chain couples TRBV10-3 to TRBJ2-2, with D possibly matching TRBD2 (6 bases). The CDR3 has 16 amino acids. Germline assignment: CDR1 ENHRY and CDR2 SYGVKD. V dropped 3 bases and J dropped 2 bases, with 13 bases sitting between them. The CDR3 here is CAISDSLAPNTGELFF. The CDR3 DNA is TGTGCCATCAGTGACTCTCTAGCGCCCAACACCGGGGAGCTGTTTTTT.

A single count supports this clone. J is TRBJ2-3 and V is TRBV6-5; D not certain. V shed 6 bases and J shed 6 bases, with 16 bases lying between them. The V gene's germline CDR1 is MNHEY and CDR2 SVGAGI. The CDR3 sequence is 14 residues long. This chain's CDR3 is CASRQTAWVDTQYF. CDR3 nucleotides: TGTGCCAGCAGACAAACTGCGTGGGTGGATACGCAGTATTTT.

The rearrangement joins TRBV7-9 to TRBJ2-7; the D gene is possibly TRBD2 (5 bases). Germline lookup yields CDR1 SEHNR and CDR2 FQNEAQ (reference sequence). The CDR3 extends over 14 amino acids. V lost 2 bases to trimming and J lost 7 bases, with 15 bases between them. In DNA, the CDR3 is TGTGCCAGCAGCTTACAGGCGGGTAATCTAGAGCAGTACTTC. Its protein product is CASSLQAGNLEQYF.

The chain uses TRBV6-5 and TRBJ1-4; D may be TRBD1 (6 bases). Germline V gives CDR1 MNHEY, CDR2 SVGAGI. V gave up 4 bases and J gave up 8 bases, with 17 bases separating them. The CDR3 loop spans 15 amino acids. CDR3 residues: CASSSLQGIDEKLFF. DNA of the CDR3: TGTGCCAGCAGTTCCCTACAGGGTATAGACGAAAAACTGTTTTTT.

The V call is TRBV27, the J call TRBJ2-3, with a tentative D call TRBD2 (6 bases). The CDR3 has 13 amino acids. V lost 10 bases and J 1 base, leaving 12 bases between the germline ends. CDR1 is MNHEY and CDR2 is SMNVEV in the germline V gene (reference sequence). CDR3 nucleotide sequence: TGTGCCACCAGGAGGGGAGGCACAGATACGCAGTATTTT. Its protein is CATRRGGTDTQYF.

This chain joins TRBV6-5 and TRBJ2-7, with 7 bases aligning to TRBD1. After removal of 6 bases from V and 1 base from J, the junction contained 6 bases not matched to a gene. CDR3 length equals 14 residues. Germline loops: CDR1 MNHEY, CDR2 SVGAGI. The CDR3 loop reads CASSHTGVSYEQYF. DNA of the CDR3: TGTGCCAGCAGCCATACAGGGGTATCCTACGAGCAGTACTTC.

The gene calls are TRBV11-3 and TRBJ1-3; D is undetermined. Looked up from germline, CDR1 is SGHNT and CDR2 is YENEEA. The CDR3 runs 13 residues. Trimming took off 3 bases at V and 0 bases at J, with 3 bases between the two ends. CDR3 loop: CASSFGSGNTIYF. CDR3 DNA sequence: TGTGCCAGCAGCTTTGGCTCTGGAAACACCATATATTTT.

The J gene is TRBJ1-1, the V gene TRBV7-3; D perhaps matches TRBD1 (5 bases). The V and J ends lost 5 bases and 5 bases respectively, with 15 bases between them. Germline CDR1 reads SGHTA; CDR2 reads FQGTGA. CDR3 length: 14 residues. CDR3 protein: CASSVGTTGTEAFF. The CDR3 DNA is TGTGCCAGCAGCGTCGGGACGACGGGGACTGAAGCTTTCTTT.

As for this clone: Different DNA sequences within this sample yield the same CDR3. This chain joins TRBV6-4 and TRBJ2-1, with 8 bases matching TRBD2. CDR3 length equals 15 residues. Trimming at V came to 5 bases and at J to 1 base, leaving 4 bases not matched to a gene. Germline lookup yields CDR1 MRHNA and CDR2 SNTAGT. CDR3 loop: CASSLTSGSYNEQFF. CDR3 DNA sequence: TGTGCCAGCAGTCTAACTAGCGGATCCTACAATGAGCAGTTCTTC.

V is TRBV7-8 and J is TRBJ2-7; 11 nucleotides match TRBD2. The trim removed 5 bases at V and 3 bases at J, leaving 6 bases unmatched. The CDR3 sequence is 15 residues long. Looked up from germline, CDR1 is SGHVS and CDR2 is FQNEAQ. The CDR3 region has the DNA TGTGCCAGCAGCAGTCCCGGGACTAGCGGCTACGAGCAGTACTTC. As protein: CASSSPGTSGYEQYF.

This chain connects TRBV7-9 to TRBJ1-4; D might be TRBD1 (5 bases). The CDR3 spans 15 residues. Germline V gene sequence: CDR1 SEHNR, CDR2 FQNEAQ (reference sequence). V was trimmed by 4 bases and J by 8 bases, leaving 17 bases between them. The DNA of the CDR3 is TGTGCCAGCAGCTCAGCCGGGACCATAGGGGAAAAACTGTTTTTT. Translated, it gives CASSSAGTIGEKLFF.